This T cell receptor (beta chain) was sequenced in a study of cytomegalovirus exposure and HLA in healthy donors. Regarding the study as a whole: With high specificity and sensitivity, the classifier reportedly diagnosed cytomegalovirus status. A prior analysis recorded that most TCR beta V segments were productive about 87% or about 30% of the time.

PCR primers comprised 60 Vbeta and 13 Jbeta primers. Generated by immunoSEQ multiplex PCR, the TCRdb table keeps only in-frame clones and is missing some. The table has over 150,000 clones, around 70% seen once. Regarding this clone: Its specificity is not known.

Germline V gives CDR1 LNHNV, CDR2 YYDKDF (reference sequence). This CDR3 contains 13 residues. Trimming stripped 9 bases from V and 2 bases from J, with 12 bases between. The genes are TRBV15 and TRBJ2-3; D might be TRBD1 (6 bases). Sample: PBMCs. The sequence was obtained from a man under 40 in good health and CMV-seronegative. The CDR3 spells CATGQTYTDTQYF. The CDR3, as DNA: TGTGCCACTGGACAGACCTACACAGATACGCAGTATTTT.